A selection of T cell receptor beta chains follows, all from one sample in a study of blood T cell repertoires in COVID-19. Libraries were prepared by immunoSEQ multiplex PCR; TCRdb keeps only in-frame clonotypes and omits some of them. The sample contains over 110,000 clones, approximately 88% of which appear only once. Sequenced input: PBMCs or T cells enriched from blood (not recorded which). The receptor source for this set is a man aged 35-49 years with acute COVID-19. The CDR3 runs from the conserved cysteine through the conserved F or W. D genes are given only for firm matches. Clone size is shown for a subset of rows, as once, few, many or a class of expanded clone.

>TRBJ1-5|TRBV6-5|14|TRBD1|once
TGTGCCAGCAGACTGACGACAGGGGGGCAGCCCCAGCATTTT
CASRLTTGGQPQHF
>TRBJ1-4|TRBV18|14|.|.
TGTGCCAGCTCACCACGGACATCTAATGAAAAACTGTTTTTT
CASSPRTSNEKLFF
>TRBJ1-5|TRBV7-9|13|.|.
TGTGCCAGCAGCAAAAGCCCCAATCAGCCCCAGCATTTT
CASSKSPNQPQHF
>TRBJ1-1|TRBV29-1|13|.|.
TGCAGCGTTTTTCTATTGATCGATTCTGAAGCTTTCTTT
CSVFLLIDSEAFF
>TRBJ1-2|TRBV7-8|14|.|.
TGTGCCAGCAGCTTATTTGGGGGCCGGTATGGCTACACCTTC
CASSLFGGRYGYTF
>TRBJ2-1|TRBV7-2|15|.|once
TGTGCCAGCAGCCCTCTAGGCAGAACTTACAATGAGCAGTTCTTC
CASSPLGRTYNEQFF
>TRBJ1-4|TRBV5-1|15|TRBD1|.
TGCGCCAGCAGCCCCATCGGGACAGGGGATGAAAAACTGTTTTTT
CASSPIGTGDEKLFF
>TRBJ2-7|TRBV25-1|12|.|.
TGTGCCAGCAGTGGCCGGGGCTACGAGCAGTACTTC
CASSGRGYEQYF
>TRBJ2-2|TRBV7-8|15|TRBD2|.
TGTGCCAGCAGCTTCGGGACTAGCGGCACCGGGGAGCTGTTTTTT
CASSFGTSGTGELFF
>TRBJ1-4|TRBV5-3|19|.|.
TGTGCCAGAAGCTTGGCCGGGGGAGGGAGGGTCAAGACTAATGAAAAACTGTTTTTT
CARSLAGGGRVKTNEKLFF
>TRBJ1-1|TRBV10-1|13|.|.
TGCGCCAGCAGTGTGGGGAGGGACACTGAAGCTTTCTTT
CASSVGRDTEAFF
>TRBJ1-2|TRBV28|15|TRBD1|.
TGTGCCAGCAGGTCAACAGGGGGCGCGGACTATGGCTACACCTTC
CASRSTGGADYGYTF
>TRBJ2-7|TRBV19|15|TRBD2|.
TGTGCCAGTAGTATTGGACTAGCGGGGGCCTACGAGCAGTACTTC
CASSIGLAGAYEQYF
>TRBJ2-2|TRBV9|16|.|.
TGTGCCAGCAGCCCATTCACCCAGGGAGGAACCGGGGAGCTGTTTTTT
CASSPFTQGGTGELFF
>TRBJ2-4|TRBV6-5|15|.|.
TGTGCCAGCAGCCCAAGGGAGCTAGCCAAAAACATTCAGTACTTC
CASSPRELAKNIQYF
>TRBJ1-4|TRBV6-5|13|.|.
TGTGCCACCTCCGGGCGGGGGTTAGGGAAACTGTTTTTT
CATSGRGLGKLFF
>TRBJ2-1|TRBV6-6|15|TRBD2|.
TGTGCCAGCAGCCGAAGCGGGACGAAGTACAATGAGCAGTTCTTC
CASSRSGTKYNEQFF
>TRBJ2-5|TRBV6-6|12|.|.
TGTGCCAGCAACTCGGCCGGGGAGACCCAGTACTTC
CASNSAGETQYF
>TRBJ2-2|TRBV28|14|TRBD2|.
TGTGCCAGTAGACTAGCAGAAAACACCGGGGAGCTGTTTTTT
CASRLAENTGELFF
>TRBJ2-5|TRBV15|18|.|once
TGTGCCACCAGCAGAGACCAGAATCAGGGACTTATCCAAGAGACCCAGTACTTC
CATSRDQNQGLIQETQYF
>TRBJ2-1|TRBV11-2|15|.|.
TGTGCCAGCAGCCTGGGGGGGGCCTCCTACAATGAGCAGTTCTTC
CASSLGGASYNEQFF